Below, one TCR beta chain is given with its context. Its antigen is still unknown. The sample belongs to a study of T cell repertoires in cytomegalovirus infection. Findings and caveats of the study: Cumulative public TCR beta family frequency identified CMV carriers with the relevant HLA.

TCRdb itself ran the reads through MiXCR, one entry per CDR3 protein. The profile shows 160,000 or so distinct CDR3 sequences, approximately 21% of them singletons. The CDR3 is 12 residues long. Trimming cost V 2 bases and J 6 bases, with 5 bases left between them. Sample: CD8+ T cells from cultured PBMCs, taken from culture after CMV antigen stimulation. The chain links TRBV12-3 or TRBV12-4 to TRBJ1-5; D is unresolved. The source of this sequence is a human donor in good health (CMV status not recorded). Some clones in this sample may be carry-over from other donors' samples. The CDR3 protein is CASSLWVQPQHF. CDR3 DNA: TGTGCCAGCAGTTTATGGGTTCAGCCCCAGCATTTT.